This T cell receptor (beta chain) is drawn from a study of blood T cell repertoires in COVID-19. At the level of the study: T cells, B-cell-depleted T cells, or PBMCs supplied cDNA or gDNA.

TCRdb keeps only in-frame clones here, not all; method: immunoSEQ multiplex PCR. The data contain about 380,000 clones, roughly nine tenths of them singletons. This CDR3 is 15 amino acids long. V shed 3 bases and J shed 4 bases, with 16 bases lying between them. Germline CDR1 is SGHRS and CDR2 is YFSETQ. Cohort allocation depended upon clinical history that participants reported. Donors in Cohort 3 counted as recovered after two negative PCRs, clearance, or symptom resolution. The receptor's source is a woman in her twenties or thirties who had recovered from COVID-19. The rearrangement links TRBV5-1 to TRBJ2-5; D not certain. Sequencing used PBMCs or T cells enriched from blood (not recorded which). Here the CDR3 DNA reads TGCGCCAGCAGCTCCTCCCCTAGGCGGATAGAGACCCAGTACTTC. This sequence encodes CASSSSPRRIETQYF.